This TCR beta chain stems from a study of T cells after yellow fever vaccination. Per germline, CDR1 SEHNR and CDR2 FQNEAQ (reference sequence). V dropped 6 bases and J dropped 2 bases, with 11 bases sitting between them. CDR3 size: 13 residues. MiXCR, applied by TCRdb to the 5' RACE reads, yields one record per CDR3 protein. The sample carries some 560,000 distinct CDR3 sequences, about 15% recorded once. This clonotype has just a few counts. Its antigen is not identified. Whole-study results and caveats: Just a small share of clonotypes turned up in the CD4 compartment as well as the CD8 compartment.

The rearrangement uses TRBV7-9 and TRBJ2-7; D is possibly TRBD1 or TRBD2 (6 bases each). The sequence came from a man between 18 and 29 years old who received the YFV17D yellow fever vaccine. The sequencing here drew on PBMCs, taken around 5 days after the first yellow fever vaccination. CDR3 in amino acids: CASSPRDTYEQYV. The CDR3 coding sequence is TGTGCCAGCAGTCCGCGGGACACCTACGAGCAGTACGTC.